Listed below are T cell receptor beta chains from one sample, sequenced in a study of blood T cells in healthy people across ages. TCRdb re-called the 5' RACE reads through MiXCR, storing one row per CDR3 protein. The sample lists fewer than 700,000 distinct CDR3 sequences; 45% to 55% were seen once. Material: blood. Receptors originate from a man older than 75 in good health. Both conserved end residues are part of each CDR3. The D gene is left open where the match is weak. Clone size is not always given. Where it is, it says once, few, many or a class for expanded clones.

d_call j_call clone_size v_call cdr3_aa cdr3_nt
NA TRBJ2-7 once TRBV30 CAWRPQSSYEQYF TGTGCCTGGAGGCCGCAGAGCTCCTACGAGCAGTACTTC
NA TRBJ2-7 NA TRBV5-1 CASSLGSQSYNEQYF TGCGCCAGCAGCTTGGGCTCGCAGTCCTACAATGAGCAGTACTTC
NA TRBJ1-5 NA TRBV7-8 CASRLDVFSNQPQHF TGTGCCAGCAGACTAGACGTCTTTAGCAATCAGCCCCAGCATTTT
NA TRBJ2-6 many TRBV7-6 CASSRNSGANVLTF TGTGCCAGCAGCCGTAACTCTGGGGCCAACGTCCTGACTTTC
NA TRBJ1-5 NA TRBV15 CATSRSEGGLWQPQHF TGTGCCACCAGCAGGTCCGAGGGGGGGTTATGGCAGCCCCAGCATTTT
TRBD2 TRBJ2-1 few TRBV20-1 CSVVGSLAGRMRYNEQFF TGCAGTGTAGTCGGTTCGCTAGCGGGAAGGATGCGCTACAATGAGCAGTTCTTC
TRBD1 TRBJ2-2 NA TRBV29-1 CSVATGWETGELFF TGCAGCGTTGCGACAGGGTGGGAGACCGGGGAGCTGTTTTTT
TRBD1 TRBJ2-3 many TRBV6-6 CASSQRTGATDTQYF TGTGCCAGCAGTCAAAGAACAGGGGCCACAGATACGCAGTATTTT
NA TRBJ1-1 few TRBV24-1 CATSGATEAFF TGTGCCACCAGTGGGGCCACTGAAGCTTTCTTT
TRBD2 TRBJ2-3 few TRBV7-2 CASSLVSGGAGTDTQYF TGTGCCAGCAGCTTAGTTAGCGGGGGGGCCGGGACAGATACGCAGTATTTT
TRBD2 TRBJ2-5 once TRBV7-9 CASSLPGLAGQETQYF TGTGCCAGCAGCTTACCCGGACTAGCTGGGCAAGAGACCCAGTACTTC
TRBD2 TRBJ2-3 many TRBV6-5 CASSKGLAATDTQYF TGTGCCAGCAGCAAGGGACTAGCTGCCACAGATACGCAGTATTTT
TRBD1 TRBJ2-1 NA TRBV14 CASSRPTGVYNEQFF TGTGCCAGCAGCCGACCGACAGGGGTCTACAATGAGCAGTTCTTC
TRBD2 TRBJ2-5 once TRBV5-6 CASSWLAGSYNEQYF TGTGCCAGCAGTTGGCTAGCGGGCTCCTACAATGAGCAGTACTTC
NA TRBJ2-5 NA TRBV5-1 CASSLDRAGPDETQYF TGCGCCAGCAGCTTGGACCGAGCAGGCCCGGATGAGACCCAGTACTTC
NA TRBJ2-4 few TRBV14 CASSQAGTLRYF TGTGCCAGCAGCCAGGCCGGGACTTTACGGTACTTC
NA TRBJ2-2 few TRBV7-9 CASTPRRGANTGELFF TGTGCCAGCACTCCACGTCGTGGGGCGAACACCGGGGAGCTGTTTTTT
TRBD2 TRBJ2-5 NA TRBV24-1 CATSDSTRTSGGYNEQYF TGTGCCACCAGTGATTCCACCCGAACTAGCGGGGGCTACAATGAGCAGTACTTC
NA TRBJ1-2 NA TRBV28 CASSFSGRTGYTF TGTGCCAGCAGTTTTAGTGGCAGAACAGGATACACCTTC
TRBD1 TRBJ1-1 NA TRBV12-3/TRBV12-4 CASQGQVNTEAFF TGTGCCAGCCAGGGACAGGTGAACACTGAAGCTTTCTTT
TRBD1 TRBJ2-3 few TRBV29-1 CSVGPGGASDTQYF TGCAGCGTTGGCCCAGGGGGCGCGTCAGATACGCAGTATTTT
TRBD2 TRBJ2-7 NA TRBV29-1 CSVEEGSSGRYEQYF TGCAGCGTTGAGGAGGGATCTAGCGGGCGCTACGAGCAGTACTTC
NA TRBJ2-5 few TRBV2 CASSALGSQETQYF TGTGCCAGCAGTGCCCTGGGGAGCCAAGAGACCCAGTACTTC
TRBD2 TRBJ2-1 few TRBV10-3 CAISESGTSVGGNEQFF TGTGCCATCAGTGAGAGTGGGACTAGCGTCGGAGGCAATGAGCAGTTCTTC
TRBD2 TRBJ2-3 many TRBV6-6 CASSRGLAGGSDTQYF TGTGCCAGCAGCCGCGGGTTAGCGGGAGGGTCAGATACGCAGTATTTT
NA TRBJ1-5 once TRBV28 CASSSLGGNQPQHF TGTGCCAGCAGTTCCCTTGGAGGCAATCAGCCCCAGCATTTT
NA TRBJ2-6 few TRBV10-3 CAISEASGANVLTF TGTGCCATCAGTGAGGCCTCTGGGGCCAACGTCCTGACTTTC
TRBD2 TRBJ2-1 once TRBV9 CASSETGGWSEQFF TGTGCCAGCAGCGAAACGGGAGGCTGGAGTGAGCAGTTCTTC
NA TRBJ2-7 many TRBV4-3 CASSQDRGSSYEQYF TGCGCCAGCAGCCAAGACAGGGGCAGCTCCTACGAGCAGTACTTC
TRBD1 TRBJ1-2 NA TRBV30 CAWSPTGDGYTF TGTGCCTGGAGTCCGACAGGGGATGGCTACACCTTC
NA TRBJ2-1 few TRBV16 CASSPVGLYNEQFF TGTGCCAGCAGCCCTGTTGGCCTATACAATGAGCAGTTCTTC
TRBD1 TRBJ2-5 few TRBV24-1 CATSDPGQDQETQYF TGTGCCACCAGTGACCCGGGACAGGACCAAGAGACCCAGTACTTC
NA TRBJ1-2 once TRBV3-1 CASSQGPLGSYGYTF TGTGCCAGCAGCCAAGGACCCCTGGGCTCCTATGGCTACACCTTC
NA TRBJ2-1 NA TRBV5-5 CASSLGITEQFF TGTGCCAGCAGCTTGGGCATAACTGAGCAGTTCTTC
NA TRBJ2-2 NA TRBV4-3 CASSQAGRSPGELFF TGCGCCAGCAGCCAAGCGGGACGATCTCCCGGGGAGCTGTTTTTT
NA TRBJ2-3 NA TRBV10-3 CAISESDTQYF TGTGCCATCAGTGAGTCAGATACGCAGTATTTT
TRBD1 TRBJ2-5 NA TRBV29-1 CSVVLQGVETQYF TGCAGCGTCGTGCTTCAGGGGGTTGAGACCCAGTACTTC
NA TRBJ2-1 few TRBV4-3 CASSPAYRVWGEQFF TGCGCCAGCAGCCCAGCTTACAGGGTTTGGGGTGAGCAGTTCTTC
NA TRBJ2-5 NA TRBV5-1 CASSVWTSSRGETQYF TGCGCCAGCAGCGTCTGGACTAGTTCCAGGGGCGAGACCCAGTACTTC
NA TRBJ1-1 NA TRBV27 CASSSLDGRNTEAFF TGTGCCAGCAGTTCGCTGGACGGGAGAAACACTGAAGCTTTCTTT
TRBD2 TRBJ2-5 many TRBV5-1 CASSPGTSGGETQYF TGCGCCAGCAGCCCCGGGACTAGCGGTGGAGAGACCCAGTACTTC
NA TRBJ2-1 many TRBV6-5 CASSYSGSDEQFF TGTGCCAGCAGTTACTCGGGCTCCGATGAGCAGTTCTTC